This is a list of T cell receptor beta chains from one sample in a study of T-cell memory formation after mild COVID-19. TCRdb passed the 5' RACE reads through MiXCR, listing each CDR3 protein once. The table shows some 300,000 distinct CDR3 sequences, with 20% occurring only once. The sequenced sample was PBMCs or a T cell subset sorted from them (not recorded which). The receptors derive from a man aged 18 to 35 who had mild COVID-19 (a few samples of this study predate the infection). Cell type and time point are not known. The CDR3 runs from the conserved cysteine through the conserved F or W. A D gene is named only where the DNA matches it firmly. Expanded clones get a size class; other rows say once, few or many, or leave the size out.

NA,16,TRBJ2-1,NA,TRBV5-1,TGCGCCAGCAGCGGGGACGGGGGAGCTACCTACAATGAGCAGTTCTTC,CASSGDGGATYNEQFF
NA,12,TRBJ2-7,few,TRBV20-1,TGCAGTGCTAGATCAGGGGTGGACGAGCAGTACTTC,CSARSGVDEQYF
NA,14,TRBJ2-3,NA,TRBV7-2,TGTGCCAGCAGCTTAGCCCGCCTGACAGATACGCAGTATTTT,CASSLARLTDTQYF
NA,14,TRBJ1-6,NA,TRBV9,TGTGCCAGCAGCGTTGCGGGTTATAATTCACCCCTCCACTTT,CASSVAGYNSPLHF
TRBD2,16,TRBJ2-2,many,TRBV20-1,TGCAGTGCTAGGGGGTCGGGGGGGCGCGCCACCGGGGAGCTGTTTTTT,CSARGSGGRATGELFF
NA,15,TRBJ1-1,few,TRBV18,TGTGCCAGCTCGCCGACAGAGAAACCGAACACTGAAGCTTTCTTT,CASSPTEKPNTEAFF
NA,13,TRBJ2-3,few,TRBV10-1,TGCGCCACCTCCCGCGGACGCACAGATACGCAGTATTTT,CATSRGRTDTQYF
TRBD2,17,TRBJ2-2,few,TRBV3-1,TGTGCCAGCAGCCAAGGGCTGGCGGGGGGGACCACCGGGGAGCTGTTTTTT,CASSQGLAGGTTGELFF
TRBD1,18,TRBJ2-7,few,TRBV12-3/TRBV12-4,TGTGCCAGCAGTTTCCGATCGTATTTGGGACAGGACTCCTACGAGCAGTACTTC,CASSFRSYLGQDSYEQYF
NA,12,TRBJ2-3,many,TRBV6-6,TGTGCCAGCAGTCCTGATGCAGATACGCAGTATTTT,CASSPDADTQYF
NA,14,TRBJ2-7,few,TRBV5-4,TGTGCCAGCAGCTTGGAGCCGCGCTCCTACGAGCAGTACTTC,CASSLEPRSYEQYF
NA,13,TRBJ2-7,few,TRBV29-1,TGCAGCGCGCAACCGACTGGCTTAGACGAGCAGTACTTC,CSAQPTGLDEQYF
NA,13,TRBJ2-3,NA,TRBV5-1,TGCGCCAGCAGCCATTACAGCACAGATACGCAGTATTTT,CASSHYSTDTQYF
TRBD1,16,TRBJ2-7,NA,TRBV6-5,TGTGCCAGCAGTTACAGTTACAGACAGGGGAAGTACGAGCAGTACTTC,CASSYSYRQGKYEQYF
NA,11,TRBJ1-6,NA,TRBV5-6,TGTGCCAGCAGCTCTATAGGCCCTCTCCACTTT,CASSSIGPLHF
NA,13,TRBJ1-2,few,TRBV5-8,TGTGCCAGCAGCTTGAGCTGGGACTATGGCTACACCTTC,CASSLSWDYGYTF
NA,14,TRBJ1-6,few,TRBV9,TGTGCCAGCAGCGTTAAGGGGTCTTCTTCACCCCTCCACTTT,CASSVKGSSSPLHF
TRBD1,16,TRBJ2-3,NA,TRBV7-9,TGTGCCAGCAGCTTGGACAGGGGGATCCCCCCAGATACGCAGTATTTT,CASSLDRGIPPDTQYF
NA,16,TRBJ2-2,NA,TRBV4-3,TGCGCCAGCAGCCAAGCACGGATCGAGGACACCGGGGAGCTGTTTTTT,CASSQARIEDTGELFF
TRBD1,13,TRBJ1-1,NA,TRBV20-1,TGCAGTGCTAGGGGACAGGGGGTAACTGAAGCTTTCTTT,CSARGQGVTEAFF
NA,13,TRBJ2-5,few,TRBV7-2,TGTGCCAGCAGCACCAGTTACCAAGAGACCCAGTACTTC,CASSTSYQETQYF
TRBD1,16,TRBJ1-1,NA,TRBV7-9,TGTGCCAGCAGCTTAGACCGCGGCAGGGGGGACTCGGAAGCTTTCTTT,CASSLDRGRGDSEAFF
NA,13,TRBJ2-5,NA,TRBV13,TGTGCCAGCCGTGGAGGTCTCCAAGAGACCCAGTACTTC,CASRGGLQETQYF
NA,14,TRBJ1-4,NA,TRBV11-1,TGTGCCAGCAGCCCCGATGCAACTAATGAAAAACTGTTTTTT,CASSPDATNEKLFF
TRBD2,17,TRBJ2-3,few,TRBV7-2,TGTGCCAGCAGCTTAGCCGGGGCGGGGGAGTACACAGATACGCAGTATTTT,CASSLAGAGEYTDTQYF
NA,11,TRBJ2-1,many,TRBV30,TGTGCCGCCTCCTGGGTGGATGAGCAGTTCTTC,CAASWVDEQFF
NA,13,TRBJ1-5,NA,TRBV5-6,TGTGCCAGCAGCTTGGGGGGGGGCTGGCCCCAGCATTTT,CASSLGGGWPQHF
TRBD1,13,TRBJ1-2,NA,TRBV6-5,TGTGCCAGCAGTTACGGGACAGGGGGTGGCTACACCTTC,CASSYGTGGGYTF
NA,13,TRBJ2-2,NA,TRBV7-3,TGTGCCAGCAGCTCGACAGGCACCGGGGAGCTGTTTTTT,CASSSTGTGELFF
NA,12,TRBJ2-1,few,TRBV7-3,TGTGCCAGCAGCTTAACGGATGGGGCCTTATTCTTC,CASSLTDGALFF
NA,14,TRBJ1-6,NA,TRBV27,TGTGCCAGCACTCTCGGGACACGGAATTCACCCCTCCACTTT,CASTLGTRNSPLHF
TRBD2,15,TRBJ2-2,NA,TRBV6-5,TGTGCCAGCGCTTCACGACTAGCGGGGCCCGGGGAGCTGTTTTTT,CASASRLAGPGELFF
TRBD2,14,TRBJ2-5,few,TRBV5-1,TGCGCCAGCAGCAGAACTAGCGGGGGGGCCTTCCAGTACTTC,CASSRTSGGAFQYF
TRBD1,15,TRBJ1-5,NA,TRBV4-2,TGTGCCAGCAGCCACCTTAGGACAGGGGAACAGCCCCAGCATTTT,CASSHLRTGEQPQHF
NA,14,TRBJ1-2,few,TRBV3-1,TGTGCCAGCAGCCAAGAGCCTGGGGGTAGCGGCTACACCTTC,CASSQEPGGSGYTF
NA,14,TRBJ2-1,many,TRBV10-1,TGCGCCAGCAGACAAACCCAGGGAAGCGATGAGCAGTTCTTC,CASRQTQGSDEQFF
NA,15,TRBJ1-5,few,TRBV18,TGTGCCAGCTCACCGTTCGGACAGAACAATCAGCCCCAGCATTTT,CASSPFGQNNQPQHF
NA,14,TRBJ1-1,NA,TRBV5-1,TGCGCCAGCACCAGGGACGGATCGAACACTGAAGCTTTCTTT,CASTRDGSNTEAFF
NA,14,TRBJ2-1,many,TRBV25-1,TGTGCCAGCAGTGACCAAGGAGGGGGCGATGAGCAGTTCTTC,CASSDQGGGDEQFF
TRBD2,16,TRBJ2-5,many,TRBV12-3/TRBV12-4,TGTGCCAGCAGTTCGGGGACTAGCGGGCCACAAGAGACCCAGTACTTC,CASSSGTSGPQETQYF
NA,15,TRBJ2-1,few,TRBV4-3,TGCGCCAGCAGCCCCGGCCGCTGGCCCTACAATGAGCAGTTCTTC,CASSPGRWPYNEQFF
NA,14,TRBJ2-5,NA,TRBV5-1,TGCGCCAGCAGCCATCAGTGGCTAGCGGAGACCCAGTACTTC,CASSHQWLAETQYF
TRBD1,14,TRBJ1-2,NA,TRBV20-1,TGCAGTGCTCCCGGCAAACAGGGGGCCTATGGCTACACCTTC,CSAPGKQGAYGYTF
NA,12,TRBJ1-1,few,TRBV5-1,TGCGCCAGCGGTTTACAGAACACTGAAGCTTTCTTT,CASGLQNTEAFF
NA,14,TRBJ2-5,few,TRBV5-4,TGTGCCAGCAGCTTGGGCCATTCTAGCGAGACCCAGTACTTC,CASSLGHSSETQYF